A single sample gave rise to the 21 T cell receptor beta chains below, sequenced in a study of CD8+ T cells in alopecia areata. The treatment: oral pan-JAK inhibitor, 5-10 mg twice daily. Once RNA had been extracted, it was reverse transcribed into cDNA to act as the sequencing template. The table came from immunoSEQ multiplex PCR; TCRdb's copy has only in-frame clones and leaves some out. The repertoire has 98,000 or so clones, approximately 60% of them found once; the top ten carry around 15%. The source was CD8+ T cells sorted from blood, collected at week 4, from a patient treated with tofacitinib. Receptor source: a human donor with alopecia areata.

This chain uses TRBV27 with TRBJ2-3; TRBD2 is a possible D gene (6 bases). CDR1 and CDR2 from the germline V gene are MNHEY and SMNVEV (reference sequence). The V and J ends lost 2 bases and 6 bases respectively, with 12 bases between them. This CDR3 comprises 14 residues. The CDR3 DNA sequence: TGTGCCAGCAGTTTAGGCGGGACCCTTGATACGCAGTATTTT. Its protein is CASSLGGTLDTQYF.

As DNA, the CDR3 is TGTGCCAGCAGTTTATCGCTGACAGGGGATGGCTACACCTTC. Translating gives CASSLSLTGDGYTF. The rearrangement links TRBV27 to TRBJ1-2; 8 bases align to TRBD1. The CDR3 extends over 14 amino acids. The germline V gene has CDR1 MNHEY and CDR2 SMNVEV (reference sequence). Losses at the gene ends were 0 bases for V and 6 bases for J; bases not matched to a gene: 3.

The chain couples TRBV7-9 to TRBJ2-7; no firm D call. The ends were cut back, 5 bases at V and 6 bases at J, with 20 bases in the middle. The CDR3 length is 15 residues. The germline V gene has CDR1 SEHNR and CDR2 FQNEAQ (reference sequence). CDR3 in amino acids: CASSPQYQPTAEQYF. The CDR3 DNA follows: TGTGCCAGCAGCCCTCAATACCAACCCACGGCCGAGCAGTACTTC. Full variable domain (missing parts from reference TRBV7-9 and TRBJ2-7): DTGVSQNPRHKITKRGQNVTFRCDPISEHNRLYWYRQTLGQGPEFLTYFQNEAQLEKSRLLSDRFSAERPKGSFSTLEIQRTEQGDSAMYLCASSPQYQPTAEQYFGPGTRLTVT.

This clone was picked up a small number of times. V and J are TRBV29-1 and TRBJ2-2; no definite D call. This CDR3 contains 10 residues. Germline V CDR1 and CDR2: SQVTM, ANQGSEA. Trimming took 4 bases from V and 7 from J, leaving 4 bases between them. CDR3 coding DNA: TGCAGCGTTGTCCACGGGGAGCTGTTTTTT. Residues: CSVVHGELFF.

This clone was picked up a small number of times. This chain joins TRBV7-2 and TRBJ1-6, with TRBD1 as a possible D gene (6 bases). V shed 1 base and J shed 5 bases, with 9 bases lying between them. In germline, CDR1 is SGHTA, CDR2 FQGNSA. The CDR3 sequence is 15 residues long. In DNA form, the CDR3 reads TGTGCCAGCAGCTTAGGTGACAGGAATAATTCACCCCTCCACTTT. Residues: CASSLGDRNNSPLHF.

The chain uses TRBV27 and TRBJ1-2; a possible D gene is TRBD1 (5 bases). Per the germline V gene, CDR1 is MNHEY and CDR2 is SMNVEV (reference sequence). Trimming stripped 2 bases from V and 4 bases from J, with 11 bases between. This CDR3 region has 14 residues. The chain's CDR3 is CASSLVQGGYGYTF. Here the CDR3 DNA reads TGTGCCAGCAGTTTAGTGCAGGGAGGCTATGGCTACACCTTC.

V gene TRBV7-2 combines with J gene TRBJ2-5; TRBD2 agrees at 14 bases. V trimming: 4 bases; J trimming: 5 bases; junction bases outside the gene matches: 3. Germline V lookup: CDR1 SGHTA, CDR2 FQGNSA. The CDR3 sequence is 15 residues long. The CDR3 DNA reads as TGTGCCAGCAGCTGGGGACTAGCGGGGGCCGAGACCCAGTACTTC. Protein sequence: CASSWGLAGAETQYF. The full variable domain, in which reference TRBV7-2 and TRBJ2-5 provide the parts outside the CDR3, is GAGVSQSPSNKVTEKGKDVELRCDPISGHTALYWYRQSLGQGLEFLIYFQGNSAPDKSGLPSDRFSAERTGGSVSTLTIQRTQQEDSAVYLCASSWGLAGAETQYFGPGTRLLVL.

The rearrangement uses TRBV15 and TRBJ2-1; D is perhaps TRBD1 or TRBD2 (5 bases each). Germline V CDR1 and CDR2: LNHNV, YYDKDF (reference sequence). With 0 bases removed from V and 15 bases from J, the gap between germline ends came to 15 bases. This CDR3 has 13 amino acids. This CDR3 reads CATSRDRDPSGFF. DNA of the CDR3: TGTGCCACCAGCAGAGATAGGGACCCATCAGGGTTCTTC.

The chain employs TRBV27 and TRBJ2-7; 12 nucleotides align to TRBD2. This CDR3 has 17 amino acids. The germline CDR1 and CDR2 sequences are MNHEY and SMNVEV (reference sequence). Unmatched junction bases numbered 8, after V lost 5 bases and J lost 0 bases. As DNA, the CDR3 is TGTGCCAGCAGTCCGGCCGGACTAGCGGGAAGCTCCTACGAGCAGTACTTC. Its protein product is CASSPAGLAGSSYEQYF.

This clone was picked up a small number of times. This chain connects TRBV9 to TRBJ2-3, with D possibly being TRBD2 (5 bases). V shed 0 bases and J shed 4 bases, with 9 bases lying between them. The CDR3 has 14 residues. From germline, CDR1 is SGDLS and CDR2 YYNGEE. This chain's CDR3 is CASSVASSPDTQYF. As DNA, the CDR3 is TGTGCCAGCAGCGTAGCTAGCTCCCCAGATACGCAGTATTTT.

V and J are TRBV5-6 and TRBJ2-1, with TRBD2 as a possible D gene (6 bases). Deletions cut 0 bases from V and 8 bases from J, with 18 bases between. This CDR3 has 16 residues. Germline V lookup: CDR1 SGHDT, CDR2 YYEEEE. The CDR3 loop is CASSLEGVPGVDEQFF. Here the CDR3 DNA reads TGTGCCAGCAGCTTGGAGGGTGTCCCGGGGGTCGATGAGCAGTTCTTC.

The genes are TRBV29-1 and TRBJ1-2, with 7 bases identical to TRBD1. J was trimmed by 4 bases and V by 5 bases; bases with no gene match: 10. The germline V gene encodes CDR1 SQVTM and CDR2 ANQGSEA. The CDR3 runs to 14 residues. This CDR3 is CSVPGLGGGYGYTF. In DNA, the CDR3 is TGCAGCGTTCCCGGGTTAGGGGGCGGCTATGGCTACACCTTC.

The CDR3 bases are TGTGCCAGCAGTGGGGCCATCGACAGGAACACTGAAGCTTTCTTT. As protein: CASSGAIDRNTEAFF. The V call is TRBV2, the J call TRBJ1-1; weak D call: TRBD1 (5 bases). The length of the CDR3 is 15 residues. Per the germline V gene, CDR1 is SNHLY and CDR2 is FYNNEI. The germline V and J ends were trimmed by 4 bases and 1 base, with 13 bases remaining between them.

V gene TRBV29-1 combines with J gene TRBJ2-5, with 11 bases that match TRBD2. Germline CDR1 SQVTM, CDR2 ANQGSEA. This CDR3 spans 16 amino acids. V lost 3 bases and J lost 4; bases outside the gene matches: 10. CDR3 loop: CSVEGLAVSAGETQYF. The CDR3 DNA follows: TGCAGCGTTGAGGGACTAGCGGTATCAGCTGGAGAGACCCAGTACTTC.

As concerns this clone: The junction does not match germline at one end; this may be a read error. The V call is TRBV25-1, the J call TRBJ1-4; 8 bases match TRBD1. The CDR3 totals 14 residues. Germline V gives CDR1 MGHDK, CDR2 SYGVNS. The CDR3 DNA sequence: TGTGCCAGCAGTGCCGACAGGGGAGAAGAAAAGCTGTTTTTT. The encoded protein is CASSADRGEEKLFF.

V usage is TRBV27 and J usage is TRBJ2-3; D is ambiguous. CDR1 and CDR2 (germline): MNHEY, SMNVEV (reference sequence). Trimming left V 4 bases short and J 0 bases short, with 11 bases between. This CDR3 spans 15 amino acids. The CDR3 here is CASSSWTASTDTQYF. Here the CDR3 DNA reads TGTGCCAGCAGTTCGTGGACCGCTAGCACAGATACGCAGTATTTT.

The chain has TRBV7-3 and TRBJ1-1; no clear D. There are 16 residues in the CDR3. Germline lookup yields CDR1 SGHTA and CDR2 FQGTGA. The V end lost 5 bases, the J end lost 0 bases, and 16 bases lay between the germline ends. The DNA of the CDR3 is TGTGCCAGCAGCCCTTACTCAGGAGGGATGAACACTGAAGCTTTCTTT. Amino acids: CASSPYSGGMNTEAFF.

The chain is built from TRBV5-6 and TRBJ2-1, with D perhaps TRBD1 (6 bases). V gave up 0 bases and J gave up 10 bases, with 11 bases separating them. CDR3 size: 13 residues. CDR1 is SGHDT and CDR2 is YYEEEE in the germline V gene. CDR3 in DNA: TGTGCCAGCAGCTTGGTACAGGGCACCGAGCAGTTCTTC. Translation: CASSLVQGTEQFF.

The V call is TRBV27, the J call TRBJ1-1, with 8 bases aligning to TRBD1. This CDR3 is 12 amino acids long. Germline V gene lookup returns CDR1 MNHEY and CDR2 SMNVEV (reference sequence). The V and J ends lost 5 bases and 10 bases, in that order; junction bases with no gene match: 6. Written as DNA, the CDR3 is TGTGCCAGCAGTCCCGGACAGGGACGAGCTTTCTTT. Residues: CASSPGQGRAFF.

This clone was observed a few times. This chain links TRBV5-4 with TRBJ2-7; 7 nucleotides match TRBD2. CDR3 length: 15 amino acids. From germline, CDR1 is SGHNT and CDR2 YYREEE (reference sequence). V lost 0 bases and J lost 0; bases outside the gene matches: 3. CDR3 in amino acids: CASSLGRGSSYEQYF. The CDR3 DNA sequence: TGTGCCAGCAGCTTGGGGCGGGGGAGCTCCTACGAGCAGTACTTC. The complete variable domain, with remaining parts taken from reference TRBV5-4 and TRBJ2-7, reads ETGVTQSPTHLIKTRGQQVTLRCSSQSGHNTVSWYQQALGQGPQFIFQYYREEENGRGNFPPRFSGLQFPNYSSELNVNALELDDSALYLCASSLGRGSSYEQYFGPGTRLTVT.

This chain links TRBV28 with TRBJ2-1; D gene unclear. V dropped 5 bases and J dropped 8 bases, with 13 bases sitting between them. This CDR3 spans 13 amino acids. Per germline, CDR1 MDHEN and CDR2 SYDVKM. The CDR3 sequence is CASSPSGVDEQFF. The CDR3 DNA reads as TGTGCCAGCAGTCCCTCTGGGGTCGATGAGCAGTTCTTC.